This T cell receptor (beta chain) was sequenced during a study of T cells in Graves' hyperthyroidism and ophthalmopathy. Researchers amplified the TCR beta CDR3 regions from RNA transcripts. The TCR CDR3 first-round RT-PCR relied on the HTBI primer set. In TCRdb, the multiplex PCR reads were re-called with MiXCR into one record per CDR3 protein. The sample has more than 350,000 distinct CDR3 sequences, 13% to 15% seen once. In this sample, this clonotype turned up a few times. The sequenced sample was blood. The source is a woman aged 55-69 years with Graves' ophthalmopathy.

CDR3 loop: CASSGGADTQYF. DNA for the CDR3: TGTGCCAGCTCGGGGGGAGCAGATACGCAGTATTTT. V is TRBV18 and J is TRBJ2-3; weak D call: TRBD2 (6 bases). Germline CDR1 and CDR2: KGHSH and LQKENI. This CDR3 is 12 amino acids long. V dropped 6 bases and J dropped 4 bases, with 8 bases sitting between them.